These 11 T cell receptor beta chains were all obtained from the same sample, sequenced in a study of T cell clones after liver transplantation. Generated by immunoSEQ multiplex PCR, the TCRdb table keeps only in-frame clones and is missing some. The sample holds around 60,000 clones; 71% are singletons and the top ten take approximately 15%. The starting material was CD4+ T cells from blood, obtained before liver transplant. These receptors all come from a human donor who received a liver transplant.

The genes are TRBV7-9 and TRBJ1-5, with a tentative D call TRBD1 (5 bases). The germline CDR1 and CDR2 sequences are SEHNR and FQNEAQ (reference sequence). Trimming took off 5 bases at V and 7 bases at J, with 18 bases between the two ends. This CDR3 spans 15 amino acids. The CDR3 DNA sequence: TGTGCCAGCAGCCCCCTCGGGGGGACGGAGCAGCCCCAGCATTTT. Translated, it gives CASSPLGGTEQPQHF.

The chain is built from TRBV7-6 and TRBJ2-5; 9 nucleotides agree with TRBD1. Germline V gives CDR1 SGHVS, CDR2 FNYEAQ. The CDR3 covers 16 residues. The V segment lost 0 bases and the J segment 1 base; nucleotides outside the gene matches: 3. This CDR3 is CASSLAGTGSQETQYF. The CDR3 region has the DNA TGTGCCAGCAGCTTAGCCGGGACAGGGTCCCAAGAGACCCAGTACTTC.

This rearrangement joins TRBV11-1 to TRBJ2-4; 7 positions agree with TRBD1. Germline-derived CDR1 and CDR2 are SGHAT and FQDESV (reference sequence). Trimming cost V 1 base and J 3 bases; bases outside gene matches: 6. This CDR3 is built from 16 residues. The CDR3 loop reads CASSLEGGRGKNIQYF. CDR3 DNA sequence: TGTGCCAGCAGCTTAGAAGGGGGCCGGGGCAAAAACATTCAGTACTTC.

The chain uses TRBV10-3 and TRBJ1-5; TRBD1 agrees at 11 bases. The V gene's germline CDR1 is ENHRY and CDR2 SYGVKD. Trimming removed 3 bases from V and 2 bases from J; junction bases left unmatched: 6. The CDR3 runs to 17 residues. For the CDR3, the DNA is TGTGCCATCAGTGAAGGTTCGGGACAGGGGGGCAATCAGCCCCAGCATTTT. Amino acid sequence: CAISEGSGQGGNQPQHF.

The genes are TRBV11-3 and TRBJ2-3; 10 bases are a match to TRBD2. The junction had 5 bases not matched to a gene; V was cut back by 5 bases and J by 0 bases. The germline CDR1 and CDR2 sequences are SGHNT and YENEEA. The CDR3 is 16 amino acids. The CDR3: CASSASSGGSTDTQYF. The CDR3 DNA follows: TGTGCCAGCAGCGCATCTAGCGGGGGTAGCACAGATACGCAGTATTTT.

This clone was seen a handful of times. The chain carries TRBV30 and TRBJ1-6, with D maybe TRBD1 (6 bases). CDR1 and CDR2 (germline): GTSNPN, SVGIG (reference sequence). The CDR3 length is 14 residues. Trimming shortened V by 4 bases and J by 12 bases, and 19 bases separated the two germline ends. Written as DNA, the CDR3 is TGTGCCTGGACTGGGGGGGCCAGGAACCTACCCCTCCACTTT. This encodes CAWTGGARNLPLHF. The variable domain in full, completed from reference TRBV30 and TRBJ1-6, reads SQTIHQWPATLVQPVGSPLSLECTVEGTSNPNLYWYRQAAGRGLQLLFYSVGIGQISSEVPQNLSASRPQDRQFILSSKKLLLSDSGFYLCAWTGGARNLPLHFGNGTRLTVT.

This rearrangement joins TRBV6-4 to TRBJ1-1; 7 positions agree with TRBD1. The CDR3 has 13 amino acids. The germline V gene has CDR1 MRHNA and CDR2 SNTAGT. Germline trimming cut 5 bases from V and 4 bases from J; bases unmatched to any gene: 4. The CDR3: CASSRTGVTEAFF. CDR3 nucleotides: TGTGCCAGCAGTCGGACAGGTGTCACTGAAGCTTTCTTT.

The rearrangement uses TRBV30 and TRBJ2-3; 7 positions match TRBD1. This CDR3 is built from 13 residues. Germline-derived CDR1 and CDR2 are GTSNPN and SVGIG (reference sequence). Unmatched junction bases numbered 3, after V lost 4 bases and J lost 2 bases. CDR3 DNA: TGTGCCTGGACAGGGGGATCCACAGATACGCAGTATTTT. Translating gives CAWTGGSTDTQYF.

The V call is TRBV2, the J call TRBJ1-6; D remains unclear. This CDR3 has 14 residues. Germline V lookup: CDR1 SNHLY, CDR2 FYNNEI. V was pared by 3 bases and J by 5 bases, with 8 bases between. CDR3 nucleotide sequence: TGTGCCAGCAGTGATAGACTGAATAATTCACCCCTCCACTTT. This sequence encodes CASSDRLNNSPLHF.

The chain links TRBV2 to TRBJ2-5; TRBD2 might be the D (5 bases). Germline V gene data show CDR1 as SNHLY and CDR2 as FYNNEI. This CDR3 contains 15 residues. With 4 bases removed from V and 1 base from J, the gap between germline ends came to 13 bases. CDR3 in amino acids: CASSVWGAAQETQYF. The CDR3 DNA is TGTGCCAGCAGTGTATGGGGAGCCGCCCAAGAGACCCAGTACTTC.

This sequence joins TRBV30 and TRBJ1-2; TRBD1 is a possible D gene (6 bases). V was cut by 2 bases and J by 3 bases, with 19 bases left in between. The CDR3 length is 16 residues. The germline V gene encodes CDR1 GTSNPN and CDR2 SVGIG (reference sequence). This CDR3 reads CAWSTWGQGFHYGYTF. The CDR3 region has the DNA TGTGCCTGGAGTACTTGGGGGCAGGGGTTTCACTATGGCTACACCTTC.